In this sample, the clone carrying this T cell receptor beta chain turned up once. Its antigen is currently unknown. The sample belongs to a study of response to subunit inactivated influenza vaccine. General study points: Authors suggested that a seasonal influenza vaccination recruits few new T cells each time.

The CDR3 runs to 18 residues. TCRdb redid the calling of the RT-PCR reads with MiXCR, one entry per CDR3 protein. Of 200,000 to 250,000 distinct CDR3 sequences in the sample, approximately 12% were seen once. Material: non-naive T cells sorted from PBMCs, obtained roughly 2 weeks before vaccination. The sequence derives from a man aged 50 to 60 who received an inactivated influenza vaccine. This chain uses TRBV21-1 with TRBJ2-3; the table names TRBD2, a call not compared with the DNA. TRBV21-1 is an annotated pseudogene. In nucleotides, the CDR3 is TGTGCCAGCAGCAAGTTCATCGGGAGCGGGGGGGCCACAGATACGCAGTATTTT. Translating it yields CASSKFIGSGGATDTQYF.